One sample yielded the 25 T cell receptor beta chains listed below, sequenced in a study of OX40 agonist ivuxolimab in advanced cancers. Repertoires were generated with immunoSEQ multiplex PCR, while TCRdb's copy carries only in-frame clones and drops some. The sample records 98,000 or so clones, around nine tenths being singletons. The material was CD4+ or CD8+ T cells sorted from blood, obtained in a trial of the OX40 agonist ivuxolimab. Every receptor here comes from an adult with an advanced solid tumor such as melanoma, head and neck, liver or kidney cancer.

The CDR3 bases are TGTGCCAGCAGCTTAGCAGGGCTGAATGAGCAGTTCTTC. Encoded protein: CASSLAGLNEQFF. V and J are TRBV7-9 and TRBJ2-1, with D unclear. Trimming removed 0 bases at V and 7 bases at J, with 7 bases between. The CDR3 consists of 13 residues. Germline lookup yields CDR1 SEHNR and CDR2 FQNEAQ (reference sequence).

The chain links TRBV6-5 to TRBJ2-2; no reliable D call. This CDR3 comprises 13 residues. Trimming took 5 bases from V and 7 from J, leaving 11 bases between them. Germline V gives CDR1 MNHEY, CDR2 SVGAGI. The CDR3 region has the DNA TGTGCCAGCAGTCACCAGTCGGGCGGGGAGCTGTTTTTT. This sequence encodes CASSHQSGGELFF.

The CDR3 nucleotides read TGTGCCAGTAGAACAGGGGGCGCAGGGGCCAACGTCCTGACTTTC. It yields the protein CASRTGGAGANVLTF. The rearrangement links TRBV19 to TRBJ2-6, with 9 bases matching TRBD1. V dropped 6 bases and J dropped 4; count of bases not matched to a gene: 4. The V gene's germline CDR1 is LNHDA and CDR2 SQIVND (reference sequence). The CDR3 has 15 residues.

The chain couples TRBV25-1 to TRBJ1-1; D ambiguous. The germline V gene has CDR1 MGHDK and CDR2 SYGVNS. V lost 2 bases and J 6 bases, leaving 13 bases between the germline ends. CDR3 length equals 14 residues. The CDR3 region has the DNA TGTGCCAGCAGTGAAAGTTTGAGTCGTCCTGAAGCTTTCTTT. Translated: CASSESLSRPEAFF.

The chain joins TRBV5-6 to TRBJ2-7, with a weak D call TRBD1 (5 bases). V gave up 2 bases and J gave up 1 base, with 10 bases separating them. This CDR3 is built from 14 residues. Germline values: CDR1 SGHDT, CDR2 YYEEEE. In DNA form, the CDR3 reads TGTGCCAGCAGCTTAGGCAGGGCGTCCTACGAGCAGTACTTC. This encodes CASSLGRASYEQYF. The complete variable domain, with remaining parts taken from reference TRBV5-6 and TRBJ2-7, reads DAGVTQSPTHLIKTRGQQVTLRCSPKSGHDTVSWYQQALGQGPQFIFQYYEEEERQRGNFPDRFSGHQFPNYSSELNVNALLLGDSALYLCASSLGRASYEQYFGPGTRLTVT.

As DNA, the CDR3 is TGTGCCAGCACATCCGAACAGGGGGCAGATACGCAGTATTTT. Its translation: CASTSEQGADTQYF. The chain combines TRBV2 with TRBJ2-3, with 8 bases aligning to TRBD1. V dropped 7 bases and J dropped 4; count of bases not matched to a gene: 7. The CDR3 loop spans 14 amino acids. The germline V gene has CDR1 SNHLY and CDR2 FYNNEI.

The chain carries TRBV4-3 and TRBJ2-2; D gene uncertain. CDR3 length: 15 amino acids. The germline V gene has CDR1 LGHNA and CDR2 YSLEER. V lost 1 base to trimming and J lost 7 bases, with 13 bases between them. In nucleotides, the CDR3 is TGCGCCAGCAGCCAAGGGGTGGCAGGAAGCGGGGAGCTGTTTTTT. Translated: CASSQGVAGSGELFF.

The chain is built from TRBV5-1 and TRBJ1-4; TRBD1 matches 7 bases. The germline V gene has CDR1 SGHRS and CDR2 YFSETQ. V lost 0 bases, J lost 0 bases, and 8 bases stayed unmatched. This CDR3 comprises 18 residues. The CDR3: CASSLAGTAIATNEKLFF. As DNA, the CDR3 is TGCGCCAGCAGCTTGGCCGGGACAGCAATTGCAACTAATGAAAAACTGTTTTTT. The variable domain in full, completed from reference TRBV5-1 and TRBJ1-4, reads KAGVTQTPRYLIKTRGQQVTLSCSPISGHRSVSWYQQTPGQGLQFLFEYFSETQRNKGNFPGRFSGRQFSNSRSEMNVSTLELGDSALYLCASSLAGTAIATNEKLFFGSGTQLSVL.

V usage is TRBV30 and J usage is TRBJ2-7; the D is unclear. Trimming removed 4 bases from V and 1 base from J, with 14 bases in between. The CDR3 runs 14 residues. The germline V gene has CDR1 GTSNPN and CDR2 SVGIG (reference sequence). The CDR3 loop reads CAWNPRSSSYEQYF. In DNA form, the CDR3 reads TGTGCCTGGAATCCTAGGAGTTCGTCCTACGAGCAGTACTTC.

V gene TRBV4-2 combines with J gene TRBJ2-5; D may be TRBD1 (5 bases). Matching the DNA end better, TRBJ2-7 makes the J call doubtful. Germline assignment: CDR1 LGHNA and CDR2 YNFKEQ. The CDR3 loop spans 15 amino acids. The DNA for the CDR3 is TGTGCCAGCAGCCAAGAAGGGGCAGGGCCTGGCGAGCAGTACTTC. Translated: CASSQEGAGPGEQYF.

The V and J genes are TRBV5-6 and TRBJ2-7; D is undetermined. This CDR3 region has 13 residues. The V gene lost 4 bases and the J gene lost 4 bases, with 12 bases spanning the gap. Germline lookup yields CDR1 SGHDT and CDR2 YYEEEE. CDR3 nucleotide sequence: TGTGCCAGCAGCCGCCCCGGCACTTACGAGCAGTACTTC. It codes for CASSRPGTYEQYF.

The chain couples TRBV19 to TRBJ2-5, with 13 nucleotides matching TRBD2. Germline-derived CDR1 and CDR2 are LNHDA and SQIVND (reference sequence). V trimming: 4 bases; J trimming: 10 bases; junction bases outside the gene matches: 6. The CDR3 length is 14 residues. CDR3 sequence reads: CASSTGLAGANQYF. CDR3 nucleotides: TGTGCCAGTAGTACCGGACTAGCGGGAGCGAACCAGTACTTC.

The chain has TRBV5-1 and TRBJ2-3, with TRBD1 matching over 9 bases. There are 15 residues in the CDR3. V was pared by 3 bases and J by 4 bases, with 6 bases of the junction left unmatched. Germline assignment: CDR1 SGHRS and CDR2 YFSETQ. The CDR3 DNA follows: TGCGCCAGCAGCTCACAAACAGGGGGCCCAGATACGCAGTATTTT. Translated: CASSSQTGGPDTQYF.

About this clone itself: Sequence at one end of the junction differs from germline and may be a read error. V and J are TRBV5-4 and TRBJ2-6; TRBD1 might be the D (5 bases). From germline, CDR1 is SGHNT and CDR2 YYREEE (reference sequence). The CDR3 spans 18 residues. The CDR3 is CASSPSLFRTSGANALTF. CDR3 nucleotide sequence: TGTGCCAGCAGCCCTTCCTTGTTCAGGACCTCTGGGGCCAACGCCCTGACTTTC.

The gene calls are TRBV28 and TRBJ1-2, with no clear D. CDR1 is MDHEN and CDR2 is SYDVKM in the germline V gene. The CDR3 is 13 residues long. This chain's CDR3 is CAIGVGVYYGYTF. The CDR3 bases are TGTGCAATCGGGGTTGGCGTCTACTATGGCTACACCTTC.

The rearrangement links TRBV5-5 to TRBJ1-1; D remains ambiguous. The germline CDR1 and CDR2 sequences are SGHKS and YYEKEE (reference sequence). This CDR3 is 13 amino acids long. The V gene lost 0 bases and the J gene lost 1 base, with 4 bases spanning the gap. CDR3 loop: CASSLDRNTEAFF. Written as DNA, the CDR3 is TGTGCCAGCAGCTTGGACAGGAACACTGAAGCTTTCTTT. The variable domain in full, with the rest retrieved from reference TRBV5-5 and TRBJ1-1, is DAGVTQSPTHLIKTRGQQVTLRCSPISGHKSVSWYQQVLGQGPQFIFQYYEKEERGRGNFPDRFSARQFPNYSSELNVNALLLGDSALYLCASSLDRNTEAFFGQGTRLTVV.

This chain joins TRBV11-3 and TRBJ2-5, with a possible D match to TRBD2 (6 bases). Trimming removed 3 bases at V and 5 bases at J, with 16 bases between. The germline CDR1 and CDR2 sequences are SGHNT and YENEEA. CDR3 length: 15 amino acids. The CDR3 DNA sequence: TGTGCCAGCAGCTTGGGACTGCCCAGTCGGGAGACCCAGTACTTC. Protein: CASSLGLPSRETQYF.

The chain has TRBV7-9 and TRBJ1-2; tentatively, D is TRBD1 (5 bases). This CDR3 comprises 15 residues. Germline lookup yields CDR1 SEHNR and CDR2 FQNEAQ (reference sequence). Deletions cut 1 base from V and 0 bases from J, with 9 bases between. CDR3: CASSLGRGTNYGYTF. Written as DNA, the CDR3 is TGTGCCAGCAGCTTAGGAAGGGGTACTAACTATGGCTACACCTTC.

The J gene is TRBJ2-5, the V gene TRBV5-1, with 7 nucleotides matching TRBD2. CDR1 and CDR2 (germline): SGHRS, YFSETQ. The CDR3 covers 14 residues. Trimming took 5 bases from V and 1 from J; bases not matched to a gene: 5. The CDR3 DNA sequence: TGCGCCAGCAGATCTGCGGGGGTCCAAGAGACCCAGTACTTC. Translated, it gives CASRSAGVQETQYF.

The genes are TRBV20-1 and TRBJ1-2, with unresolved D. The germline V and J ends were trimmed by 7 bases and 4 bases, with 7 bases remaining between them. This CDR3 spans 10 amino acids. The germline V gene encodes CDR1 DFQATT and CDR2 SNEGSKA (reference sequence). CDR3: CSDSGYGYTF. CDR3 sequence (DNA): TGCAGTGACTCAGGCTATGGCTACACCTTC.

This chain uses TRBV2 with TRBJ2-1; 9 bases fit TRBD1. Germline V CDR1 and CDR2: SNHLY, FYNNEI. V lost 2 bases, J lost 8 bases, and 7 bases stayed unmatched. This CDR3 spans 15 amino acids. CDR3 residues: CASSELGQGNDEQFF. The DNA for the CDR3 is TGTGCCAGCAGTGAACTGGGACAGGGTAATGATGAGCAGTTCTTC.

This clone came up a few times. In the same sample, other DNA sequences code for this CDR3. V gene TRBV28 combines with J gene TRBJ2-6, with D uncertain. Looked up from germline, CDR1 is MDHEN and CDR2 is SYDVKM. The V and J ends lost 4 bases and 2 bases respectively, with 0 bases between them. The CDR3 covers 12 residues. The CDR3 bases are TGTGCCAGCAGTTCTGGGGCCAACGTCCTGACTTTC. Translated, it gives CASSSGANVLTF.

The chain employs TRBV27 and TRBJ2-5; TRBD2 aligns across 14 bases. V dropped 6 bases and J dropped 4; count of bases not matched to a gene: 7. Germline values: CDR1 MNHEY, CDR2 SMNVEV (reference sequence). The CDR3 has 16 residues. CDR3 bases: TGTGCCAGCAGACCGGGACTAGCGGGAGTTGGAGAGACCCAGTACTTC. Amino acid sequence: CASRPGLAGVGETQYF.

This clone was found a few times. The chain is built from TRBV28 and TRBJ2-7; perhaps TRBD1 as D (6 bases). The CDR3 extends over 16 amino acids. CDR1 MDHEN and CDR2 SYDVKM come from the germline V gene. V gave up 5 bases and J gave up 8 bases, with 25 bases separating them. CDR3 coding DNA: TGTGCCAGCAGTCCTCACTCTCGTCTACAGGGAAGTCAGCAGTACTTC. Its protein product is CASSPHSRLQGSQQYF. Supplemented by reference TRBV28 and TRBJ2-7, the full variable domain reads DVKVTQSSRYLVKRTGEKVFLECVQDMDHENMFWYRQDPGLGLRLIYFSYDVKMKEKGDIPEGYSVSREKKERFSLILESASTNQTSMYLCASSPHSRLQGSQQYFGPGTRLTVT.

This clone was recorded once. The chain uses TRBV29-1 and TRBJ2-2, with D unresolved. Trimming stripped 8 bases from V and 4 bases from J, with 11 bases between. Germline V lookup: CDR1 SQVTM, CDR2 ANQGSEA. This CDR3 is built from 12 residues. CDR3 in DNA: TGCAGCTTCCGTGATGGCACCGGGGAGCTGTTTTTT. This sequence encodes CSFRDGTGELFF.